This entry is about one T cell receptor beta chain. This sample is part of a study of blood T cell repertoires in COVID-19. Here immunoSEQ multiplex PCR was the method, and the copy in TCRdb shows in-frame clones only, minus some. The sample has roughly 250,000 clones, 84% seen once. J lost 4 bases, V lost 1 base, and 8 bases had no gene match. CDR3 length: 16 residues. CDR1 and CDR2 (germline): MGHRA, YSYEKL. The rearrangement joins TRBV4-1 to TRBJ2-3; 7 bases agree with TRBD2. The sample comprised peripheral blood. This sequence was found in a man in his fifties or sixties with acute or convalescent COVID-19. The CDR3 nucleotides read TGCGCCAGCAGCCAAGGCGCGACTAGCCTAGCAGATACGCAGTATTTT. It is translated as CASSQGATSLADTQYF.